This TCR beta chain was documented in a study of monozygotic twins with inflammatory bowel disease. Study results and caveats: IBD patients exhibited fewer clonotypes shared with other individuals than healthy twins, particularly with disease activity.

cDNA was produced in eight separate reactions per sample. Template switching incorporated UMIs with a 6-nucleotide sample barcode. Two nested PCRs, of about 16 and 10 cycles, processed TCRalpha and TCRbeta cDNA. TCRdb reprocessed the 5' RACE reads, keeping one entry per CDR3 protein, no DNA. The sample is made up of some 200,000 distinct CDR3 sequences, and the top ten hold 7.7% of it. In germline, CDR1 is SGHTA, CDR2 FQGNSA. The CDR3 covers 15 residues. As concerns this clonotype: What it binds is not known.

The sample comprised blood. V usage is TRBV7-2 and J usage is TRBJ1-1; lacking DNA, the TRBD1 call made by TCRdb goes unchecked. This receptor was identified in a human donor with ulcerative colitis or Crohn's disease, or a healthy co-twin of an affected twin (not recorded which). The CDR3 here is CASSSGQVGYPEAFF.